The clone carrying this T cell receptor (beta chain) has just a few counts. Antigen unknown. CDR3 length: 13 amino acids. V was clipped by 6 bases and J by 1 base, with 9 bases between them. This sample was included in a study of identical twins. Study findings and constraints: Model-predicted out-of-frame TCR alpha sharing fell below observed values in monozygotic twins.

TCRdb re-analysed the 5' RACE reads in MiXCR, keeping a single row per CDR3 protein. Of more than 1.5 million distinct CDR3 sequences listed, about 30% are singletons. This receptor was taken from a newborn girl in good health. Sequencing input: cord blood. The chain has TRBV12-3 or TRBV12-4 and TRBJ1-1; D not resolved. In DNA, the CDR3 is TGTGCCAGCAGCTCAGTCCCGAACACTGAAGCTTTCTTT. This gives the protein CASSSVPNTEAFF.